The T cell receptor (beta chain) described here comes from a study of blood T cells in healthy people across ages. The use of a sample-barcoded 5' primer and a J-beta primer mix characterized a second PCR of about 6 to 11 cycles. Tags on each cDNA molecule came from a template-switch adaptor with 12 random nucleotides. TCRdb reprocessed the 5' RACE reads via MiXCR and lists one record per CDR3 protein. The data show some 760,000 distinct CDR3 sequences, approximately 25% seen once. With respect to this clonotype: Its antigen is not known.

Trimming pared 2 bases from V and 0 bases from J, leaving 15 bases between. The CDR3 length is 17 residues. CDR1 is LNHNV and CDR2 is YYDKDF in the germline V gene (reference sequence). General study results and limits: Older individuals had lower TCR beta diversity per million T cells (the decline was roughly linear).

These records were also assigned to another study, of T cells of mothers and their children. From that report: Overlap ran slightly, non-significantly higher for related than unrelated mother-child pairs.

The TCR was taken from a boy aged 5-17 years in good health. The material sequenced was blood. V gene TRBV15 combines with J gene TRBJ2-3; a possible D gene is TRBD2 (5 bases). The CDR3 sequence is CATSRTRVSESTDTQYF. CDR3 sequence (DNA): TGTGCCACCAGCAGAACTAGGGTCAGCGAGAGCACAGATACGCAGTATTTT.